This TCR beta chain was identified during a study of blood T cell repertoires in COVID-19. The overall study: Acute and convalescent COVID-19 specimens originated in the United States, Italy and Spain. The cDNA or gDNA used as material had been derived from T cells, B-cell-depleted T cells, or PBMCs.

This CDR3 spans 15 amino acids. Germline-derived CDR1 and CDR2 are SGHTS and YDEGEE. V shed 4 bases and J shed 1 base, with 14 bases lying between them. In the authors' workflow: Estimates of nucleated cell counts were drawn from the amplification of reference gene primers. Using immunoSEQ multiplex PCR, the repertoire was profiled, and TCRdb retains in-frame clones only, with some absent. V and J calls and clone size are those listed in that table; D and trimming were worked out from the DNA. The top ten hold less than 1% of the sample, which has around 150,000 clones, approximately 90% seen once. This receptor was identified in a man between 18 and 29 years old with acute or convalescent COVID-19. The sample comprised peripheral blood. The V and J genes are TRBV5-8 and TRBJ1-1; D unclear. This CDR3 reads CASSPSSGKNTEAFF. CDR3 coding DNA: TGTGCCAGCAGCCCCTCCTCCGGGAAGAACACTGAAGCTTTCTTT.